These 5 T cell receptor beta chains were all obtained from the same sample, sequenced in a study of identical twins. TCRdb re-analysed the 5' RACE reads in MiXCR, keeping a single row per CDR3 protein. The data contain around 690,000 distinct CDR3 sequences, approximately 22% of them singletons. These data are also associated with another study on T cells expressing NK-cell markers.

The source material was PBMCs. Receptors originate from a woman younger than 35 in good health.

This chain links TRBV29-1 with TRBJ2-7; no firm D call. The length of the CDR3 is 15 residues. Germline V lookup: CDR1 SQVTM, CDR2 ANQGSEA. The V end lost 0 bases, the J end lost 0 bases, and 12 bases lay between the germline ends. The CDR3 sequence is CSVEDLGESSYEQYF. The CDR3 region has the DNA TGCAGCGTTGAAGATCTGGGCGAGAGCTCCTACGAGCAGTACTTC.

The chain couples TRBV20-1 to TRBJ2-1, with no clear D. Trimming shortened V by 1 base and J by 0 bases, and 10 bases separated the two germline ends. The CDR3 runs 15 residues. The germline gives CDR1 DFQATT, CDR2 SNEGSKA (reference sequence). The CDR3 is CSARVGPSSYNEQFF. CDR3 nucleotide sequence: TGCAGTGCTAGAGTAGGGCCGAGCTCCTACAATGAGCAGTTCTTC.

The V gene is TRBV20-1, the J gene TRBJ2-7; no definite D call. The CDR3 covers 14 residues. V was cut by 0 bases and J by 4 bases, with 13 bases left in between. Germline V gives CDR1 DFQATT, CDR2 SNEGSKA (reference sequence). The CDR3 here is CSARDLRLHYEQYF. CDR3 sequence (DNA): TGCAGTGCTAGAGATCTCAGATTGCATTACGAGCAGTACTTC.

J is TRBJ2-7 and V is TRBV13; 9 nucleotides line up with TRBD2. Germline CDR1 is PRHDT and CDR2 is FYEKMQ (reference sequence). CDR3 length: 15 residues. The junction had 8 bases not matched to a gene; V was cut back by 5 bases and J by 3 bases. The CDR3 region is CASSPGLALYYEQYF. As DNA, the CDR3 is TGTGCCAGCAGCCCGGGACTAGCCCTTTACTACGAGCAGTACTTC.

The CDR3 sequence is CSARDPLAGGSRDTQYF. CDR3 nucleotides: TGCAGTGCTAGAGACCCCTTAGCGGGAGGGTCTAGGGATACGCAGTATTTT. The chain links TRBV20-1 to TRBJ2-3, with 11 positions matching TRBD2. Germline V CDR1 and CDR2: DFQATT, SNEGSKA (reference sequence). Losses at the gene ends were 0 bases for V and 6 bases for J; bases not matched to a gene: 11. The length of the CDR3 is 17 residues.